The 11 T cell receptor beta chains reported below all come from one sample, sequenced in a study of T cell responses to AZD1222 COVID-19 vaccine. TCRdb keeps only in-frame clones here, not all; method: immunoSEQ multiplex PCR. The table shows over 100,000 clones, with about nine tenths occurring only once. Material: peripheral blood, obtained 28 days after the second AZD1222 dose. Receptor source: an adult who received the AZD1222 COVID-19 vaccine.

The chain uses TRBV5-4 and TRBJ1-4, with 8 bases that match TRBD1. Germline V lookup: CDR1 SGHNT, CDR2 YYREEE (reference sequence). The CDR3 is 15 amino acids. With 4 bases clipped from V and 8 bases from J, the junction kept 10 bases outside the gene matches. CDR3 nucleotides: TGTGCCAGCAGCACACGGACAGGGAGCGAAGAAAAACTGTTTTTT. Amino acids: CASSTRTGSEEKLFF.

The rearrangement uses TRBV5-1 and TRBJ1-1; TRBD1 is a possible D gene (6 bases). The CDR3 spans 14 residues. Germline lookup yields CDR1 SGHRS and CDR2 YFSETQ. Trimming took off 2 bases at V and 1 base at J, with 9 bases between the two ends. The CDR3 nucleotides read TGCGCCAGCAGCTTCCAGACAGGGAACACTGAAGCTTTCTTT. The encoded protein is CASSFQTGNTEAFF.

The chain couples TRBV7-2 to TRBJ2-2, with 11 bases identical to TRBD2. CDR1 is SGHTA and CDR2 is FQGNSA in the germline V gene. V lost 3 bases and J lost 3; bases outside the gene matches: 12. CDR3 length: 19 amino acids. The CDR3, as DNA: TGTGCCAGCAGCTTTGAGGCTAGCGGGAGGACCTTGTACACCGGGGAGCTGTTTTTT. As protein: CASSFEASGRTLYTGELFF. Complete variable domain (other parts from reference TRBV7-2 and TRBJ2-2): GAGVSQSPSNKVTEKGKDVELRCDPISGHTALYWYRQSLGQGLEFLIYFQGNSAPDKSGLPSDRFSAERTGGSVSTLTIQRTQQEDSAVYLCASSFEASGRTLYTGELFFGEGSRLTVL.

The CDR3 DNA reads as TGTGCCAGCAGTTTAGCTAGTGGAGGGGGCTACACCTTC. Translation gives CASSLASGGGYTF. This chain uses TRBV12-3 or TRBV12-4 with TRBJ1-2; D uncertain. V shed 0 bases and J shed 8 bases, with 10 bases lying between them. This CDR3 region has 13 residues.

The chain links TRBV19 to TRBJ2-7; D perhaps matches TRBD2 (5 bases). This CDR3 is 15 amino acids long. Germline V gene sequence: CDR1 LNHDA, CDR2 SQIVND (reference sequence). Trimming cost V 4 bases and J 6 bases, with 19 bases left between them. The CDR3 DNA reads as TGTGCCAGTAGTACTTCCGCCACGGGGATTGGCGAGCAGTACTTC. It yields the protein CASSTSATGIGEQYF.

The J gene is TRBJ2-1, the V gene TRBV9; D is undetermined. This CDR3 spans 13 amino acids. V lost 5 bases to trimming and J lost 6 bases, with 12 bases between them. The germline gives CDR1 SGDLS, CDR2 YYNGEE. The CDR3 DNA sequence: TGTGCCAGCAGTGTCGGGCAAGGCAATGAGCAGTTCTTC. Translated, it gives CASSVGQGNEQFF.

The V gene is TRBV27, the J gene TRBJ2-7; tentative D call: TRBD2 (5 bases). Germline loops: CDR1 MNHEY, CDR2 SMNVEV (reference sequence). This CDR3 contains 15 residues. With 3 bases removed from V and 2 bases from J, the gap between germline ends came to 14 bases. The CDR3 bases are TGTGCCAGCAGTTTCCACCGGGATCACGCCTACGAGCAGTACTTC. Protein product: CASSFHRDHAYEQYF.

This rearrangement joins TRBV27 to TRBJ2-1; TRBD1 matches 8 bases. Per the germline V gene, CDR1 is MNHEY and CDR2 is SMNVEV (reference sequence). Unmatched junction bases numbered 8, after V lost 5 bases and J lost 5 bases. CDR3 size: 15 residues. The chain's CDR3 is CASSVSRGLNNEQFF. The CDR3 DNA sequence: TGTGCCAGCAGTGTAAGCAGGGGGCTTAACAATGAGCAGTTCTTC.

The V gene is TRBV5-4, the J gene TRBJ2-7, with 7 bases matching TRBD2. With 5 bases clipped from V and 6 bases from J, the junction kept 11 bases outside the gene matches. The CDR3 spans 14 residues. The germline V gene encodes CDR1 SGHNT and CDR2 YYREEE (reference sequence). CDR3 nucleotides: TGTGCCAGCAGTAACTACGGGAGGAGATTCGAGCAGTACTTC. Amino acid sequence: CASSNYGRRFEQYF.

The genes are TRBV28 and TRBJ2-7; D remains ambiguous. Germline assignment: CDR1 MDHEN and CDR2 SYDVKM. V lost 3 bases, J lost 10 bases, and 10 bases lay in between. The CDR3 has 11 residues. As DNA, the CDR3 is TGTGCCAGCAGTTTTCTGGGCGACCAGTACTTC. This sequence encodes CASSFLGDQYF.

The chain's CDR3 is CASSLAGTASGNTIYF. The CDR3 DNA reads as TGCGCCAGCAGCTTGGCCGGGACAGCTTCTGGAAACACCATATATTTT. The rearrangement links TRBV5-1 to TRBJ1-3; 7 positions match TRBD1. The V segment lost 0 bases and the J segment 1 base; nucleotides outside the gene matches: 4. This CDR3 comprises 16 residues. The germline gives CDR1 SGHRS, CDR2 YFSETQ. Full variable domain (outside the CDR3, taken from reference TRBV5-1 and TRBJ1-3): KAGVTQTPRYLIKTRGQQVTLSCSPISGHRSVSWYQQTPGQGLQFLFEYFSETQRNKGNFPGRFSGRQFSNSRSEMNVSTLELGDSALYLCASSLAGTASGNTIYFGEGSWLTVV.